Each of the 30 T cell receptor beta chains below was sequenced from the same sample in a study of blood T cell repertoires in COVID-19. Measured with immunoSEQ multiplex PCR; TCRdb has only the in-frame clones, and not every one. The sample has around 210,000 clones, more than 80% seen once; the top ten hold roughly 7.6%. The material sequenced was peripheral blood. The receptors were sampled from a woman at least 80 years old with COVID-19, enrolled during active disease.

CDR3 sequence (DNA): TGCGCCAGCAATGCCCGCCCGGGAGTTCGGGAGACCCAGTACTTC. It encodes CASNARPGVRETQYF. The V gene is TRBV5-1, the J gene TRBJ2-5; TRBD2 might be the D (6 bases). The CDR3 length is 15 residues. Germline assignment: CDR1 SGHRS and CDR2 YFSETQ. Trimming took off 6 bases at V and 5 bases at J, with 20 bases between the two ends.

This sequence joins TRBV5-6 and TRBJ2-5; unclear D gene. Trimming pared 4 bases from V and 1 base from J, leaving 8 bases between. The V gene's germline CDR1 is SGHDT and CDR2 YYEEEE. This CDR3 region has 13 residues. CDR3 nucleotide sequence: TGTGCCAGCAGCCCCTCGAGCCAAGAGACCCAGTACTTC. Encoded protein: CASSPSSQETQYF.

The J gene is TRBJ1-3, the V gene TRBV6-5; D is uncertain. This CDR3 contains 12 residues. Looked up from germline, CDR1 is MNHEY and CDR2 is SVGAGI. Between the trimmed V and J ends, which lost 6 bases and 0 bases, there was a span of 3 bases. CDR3 region: CASRSSGNTIYF. In DNA, the CDR3 is TGTGCCAGCAGGAGCTCTGGAAACACCATATATTTT.

V and J are TRBV6-1 and TRBJ1-5; TRBD1 is a possible D gene (5 bases). CDR1 is MNHNS, CDR2 SASEGT, per germline. The CDR3 covers 13 residues. Deletions cut 3 bases from V and 5 bases from J, with 8 bases between. Written as DNA, the CDR3 is TGTGCCAGCAGTGAGGACAACTATCAGCCCCAGCATTTT. This encodes CASSEDNYQPQHF.

This chain joins TRBV14 and TRBJ1-4, with 10 bases matching TRBD1. The CDR3 runs to 15 residues. Germline-derived CDR1 and CDR2 are SGHDN and FVKESK. V shed 1 base, J shed 8 bases, and the junction held 4 bases outside the gene matches. The CDR3 nucleotides are TGTGCCAGCAGCCAAGTCGGGACAGGGGTGGAAAAACTGTTTTTT. Amino acids: CASSQVGTGVEKLFF.

This clone was detected once. The V call is TRBV9, the J call TRBJ1-3; unclear D gene. CDR3 length equals 14 residues. Germline V gene sequence: CDR1 SGDLS, CDR2 YYNGEE. The V end was cut by 1 base, the J end by 11 bases, with 16 bases between. CDR3 nucleotides: TGTGCCAGCAGCGTATCGGGCGGAGCGGGCGCCATATATTTT. This gives the protein CASSVSGGAGAIYF.

This clone has a handful of counts. V gene TRBV5-1 combines with J gene TRBJ1-6; tentatively, D is TRBD1 (6 bases). Per the germline V gene, CDR1 is SGHRS and CDR2 is YFSETQ. The V gene lost 3 bases and the J gene lost 8 bases, with 15 bases spanning the gap. The CDR3 extends over 15 amino acids. CDR3 sequence: CASSYPGGADSPLHF. The CDR3 nucleotides read TGCGCCAGCAGCTACCCGGGGGGCGCGGATTCACCCCTCCACTTT.

This clone was counted only a few times. This chain uses TRBV7-9 with TRBJ2-3, with 7 positions matching TRBD2. Germline V gene data show CDR1 as SEHNR and CDR2 as FQNEAQ (reference sequence). This CDR3 region has 16 residues. V trimming: 4 bases; J trimming: 0 bases; junction bases outside the gene matches: 7. The CDR3 nucleotides are TGTGCCAGCAGCTCACCCGGGGGGACTAGCACAGATACGCAGTATTTT. Its translation is CASSSPGGTSTDTQYF.

V usage is TRBV5-1 and J usage is TRBJ1-1; D is uncertain. The germline V gene has CDR1 SGHRS and CDR2 YFSETQ. The CDR3 loop spans 16 amino acids. V lost 6 bases and J 1 base, leaving 19 bases between the germline ends. CDR3 DNA: TGCGCCAGCAACGGTGGAGGGCAGTCAGGGAACACTGAAGCTTTCTTT. Residues: CASNGGGQSGNTEAFF. Drawing the rest from reference TRBV5-1 and TRBJ1-1, the complete variable domain is KAGVTQTPRYLIKTRGQQVTLSCSPISGHRSVSWYQQTPGQGLQFLFEYFSETQRNKGNFPGRFSGRQFSNSRSEMNVSTLELGDSALYLCASNGGGQSGNTEAFFGQGTRLTVV.

This clone was seen a single time. The rearrangement links TRBV3-1 (or the pseudogene TRBV3-2) to TRBJ1-5, with 9 bases fitting TRBD1. CDR3 size: 16 residues. Germline CDR1 and CDR2: LGHDT and YNNKEL (reference sequence). Trimming cost V 3 bases and J 3 bases; bases outside gene matches: 6. The CDR3 sequence: CASSHGTGLVNQPQHF. CDR3 DNA: TGTGCCAGCAGCCACGGGACAGGGTTAGTCAATCAGCCCCAGCATTTT.

This clone came up a few times. The chain uses TRBV5-6 and TRBJ2-1; D is possibly TRBD2 (5 bases). The CDR3 has 14 amino acids. Between the trimmed V and J ends, which lost 0 bases and 6 bases, there was a span of 10 bases. Looked up from germline, CDR1 is SGHDT and CDR2 is YYEEEE. The CDR3 DNA reads as TGTGCCAGCAGCTTGGGTCTAGCAAGCAATGAGCAGTTCTTC. Encoded protein: CASSLGLASNEQFF.

The chain combines TRBV5-4 with TRBJ2-3, with 8 bases that match TRBD2. Per germline, CDR1 SGHNT and CDR2 YYREEE (reference sequence). The V and J ends lost 3 bases and 0 bases, in that order; junction bases with no gene match: 3. There are 15 residues in the CDR3. CDR3 nucleotides: TGTGCCAGCAGCTCCGGGGGGGGGAGCACAGATACGCAGTATTTT. Translated: CASSSGGGSTDTQYF. The full variable domain, its missing parts supplied by reference TRBV5-4 and TRBJ2-3, is ETGVTQSPTHLIKTRGQQVTLRCSSQSGHNTVSWYQQALGQGPQFIFQYYREEENGRGNFPPRFSGLQFPNYSSELNVNALELDDSALYLCASSSGGGSTDTQYFGPGTRLTVL.

The chain employs TRBV3-1 (or the pseudogene TRBV3-2) and TRBJ1-4; D is possibly TRBD1 (5 bases). There are 16 residues in the CDR3. Germline V gene lookup returns CDR1 LGHDT and CDR2 YNNKEL (reference sequence). Trimming removed 4 bases at V and 0 bases at J, with 12 bases between. CDR3 amino acids: CASSRGGGATNEKLFF. Written as DNA, the CDR3 is TGTGCCAGCAGCCGGGGGGGAGGTGCAACTAATGAAAAACTGTTTTTT.

J is TRBJ2-2 and V is TRBV5-1; perhaps TRBD2 as D (6 bases). The ends were cut back, 0 bases at V and 7 bases at J, with 13 bases in the middle. Germline CDR1 is SGHRS and CDR2 is YFSETQ. The CDR3 extends over 15 amino acids. This CDR3 reads CASSLEGGSSGELFF. The CDR3 DNA reads TGCGCCAGCAGCTTGGAAGGAGGGTCGAGCGGGGAGCTGTTTTTT. The full variable domain, in which reference TRBV5-1 and TRBJ2-2 provide the parts outside the CDR3, is KAGVTQTPRYLIKTRGQQVTLSCSPISGHRSVSWYQQTPGQGLQFLFEYFSETQRNKGNFPGRFSGRQFSNSRSEMNVSTLELGDSALYLCASSLEGGSSGELFFGEGSRLTVL.

The chain has TRBV27 and TRBJ2-3; D call uncertain. This CDR3 is built from 14 residues. Germline V CDR1 and CDR2: MNHEY, SMNVEV (reference sequence). Trimming stripped 6 bases from V and 1 base from J, with 11 bases between. The CDR3 nucleotides are TGTGCCAGCAGCGTCTGGGCCCGCACAGATACGCAGTATTTT. It translates to CASSVWARTDTQYF.

This clone was recorded once. The chain employs TRBV3-1 (or the pseudogene TRBV3-2) and TRBJ2-3; tentative D call: TRBD2 (6 bases). The CDR3 extends over 17 amino acids. The V end lost 4 bases, the J end lost 0 bases, and 17 bases lay between the germline ends. Germline-derived CDR1 and CDR2 are LGHDT and YNNKEL (reference sequence). The CDR3 region is CASSPELWGDSTDTQYF. DNA of the CDR3: TGTGCCAGCAGCCCGGAGCTCTGGGGGGACAGCACAGATACGCAGTATTTT.

This chain links TRBV5-1 with TRBJ2-1; D ambiguous. Germline CDR1 and CDR2: SGHRS and YFSETQ. V was trimmed by 7 bases and J by 4 bases, leaving 15 bases between them. The length of the CDR3 is 14 residues. The CDR3 protein is CASSGGPPYNEQFF. As DNA, the CDR3 is TGCGCCAGCTCCGGTGGTCCACCATACAATGAGCAGTTCTTC.

The genes are TRBV3-1 (or the pseudogene TRBV3-2) and TRBJ1-2; TRBD1 aligns across 9 bases. This CDR3 region has 14 residues. Germline lookup yields CDR1 LGHDT and CDR2 YNNKEL (reference sequence). V lost 4 bases to trimming and J lost 4 bases; unmatched junction nucleotides: 4. The CDR3 reads CASSLRGQGYGYTF. CDR3 in DNA: TGTGCCAGCAGCCTTCGGGGACAGGGCTATGGCTACACCTTC.

The chain is built from TRBV3-1 (or the pseudogene TRBV3-2) and TRBJ2-7; possible D gene TRBD2, 6 bases. CDR3 size: 20 residues. Trimming removed 3 bases from V and 3 bases from J, with 30 bases in between. Germline V gene lookup returns CDR1 LGHDT and CDR2 YNNKEL (reference sequence). This CDR3 reads CASSQGFGFISGGHHYEQYF. The CDR3 nucleotides are TGTGCCAGCAGCCAGGGGTTCGGGTTTATTAGCGGAGGTCATCACTACGAGCAGTACTTC.

This clone was recorded only once. This sequence joins TRBV10-3 and TRBJ2-2; tentatively, D is TRBD1 (7 bases). This CDR3 is built from 13 residues. Germline values: CDR1 ENHRY, CDR2 SYGVKD. Trimming stripped 10 bases from V and 6 bases from J, with 15 bases between. CDR3 in DNA: TGTGCCACCATGGGGGGACAGCCCGGGGAGCTGTTTTTT. Its protein product is CATMGGQPGELFF.

The J gene is TRBJ1-2, the V gene TRBV19; D unclear. The V gene's germline CDR1 is LNHDA and CDR2 SQIVND (reference sequence). V shed 3 bases and J shed 3 bases, with 11 bases lying between them. The CDR3 loop spans 14 amino acids. CDR3 region: CASSIPPVDYGYTF. The CDR3 DNA is TGTGCCAGTAGTATCCCTCCAGTCGACTATGGCTACACCTTC.

V gene TRBV9 combines with J gene TRBJ1-3, with D hard to call. The CDR3 has 15 amino acids. Trimming pared 0 bases from V and 0 bases from J, leaving 7 bases between. The germline V gene encodes CDR1 SGDLS and CDR2 YYNGEE. CDR3 residues: CASSVVPSSGNTIYF. In nucleotides, the CDR3 is TGTGCCAGCAGCGTAGTGCCGAGCTCTGGAAACACCATATATTTT.

The rearrangement links TRBV4-1 to TRBJ2-6, with a possible D match to TRBD1 (6 bases). The CDR3 has 15 amino acids. Germline-derived CDR1 and CDR2 are MGHRA and YSYEKL. V was pared by 1 base and J by 2 bases, with 6 bases between. CDR3 nucleotides: TGCGCCAGCAGCCAAGCAGGGGCTGGGGCCAACGTCCTGACTTTC. Its translation is CASSQAGAGANVLTF.

The V call is TRBV4-1, the J call TRBJ1-5, with D possibly being TRBD1 (6 bases). V was cut by 0 bases and J by 3 bases, with 9 bases left in between. The germline V gene has CDR1 MGHRA and CDR2 YSYEKL. CDR3 length: 15 amino acids. The CDR3 loop reads CASSQEQGYNQPQHF. CDR3 DNA sequence: TGCGCCAGCAGCCAAGAGCAGGGGTACAATCAGCCCCAGCATTTT.

This chain uses TRBV9 with TRBJ1-6; TRBD1 might be the D (5 bases). Germline loops: CDR1 SGDLS, CDR2 YYNGEE. V lost 5 bases and J 5 bases, leaving 14 bases between the germline ends. The CDR3 sequence is 15 residues long. CDR3 DNA sequence: TGTGCCAGCAGTTCCGGGGGGTCGAATAATTCACCCCTCCACTTT. Translated, it gives CASSSGGSNNSPLHF.

This sequence joins TRBV28 and TRBJ1-2; D is unresolved. The V gene lost 3 bases and the J gene lost 9 bases, with 8 bases spanning the gap. The CDR3 loop spans 11 amino acids. CDR1 and CDR2 from the germline V gene are MDHEN and SYDVKM. The chain's CDR3 is CASSLDSRYTF. CDR3 DNA: TGTGCCAGCAGTTTGGACTCCCGCTACACCTTC.

The rearrangement links TRBV9 to TRBJ2-1; TRBD1 agrees at 7 bases. There are 14 residues in the CDR3. Germline-derived CDR1 and CDR2 are SGDLS and YYNGEE. Unmatched junction bases numbered 2, after V lost 0 bases and J lost 5 bases. Written as DNA, the CDR3 is TGTGCCAGCAGCGTAGGACAGGGCAACAATGAGCAGTTCTTC. Protein: CASSVGQGNNEQFF.

The chain carries TRBV3-1 (or the pseudogene TRBV3-2) and TRBJ1-5; D gene unclear. The CDR3 totals 13 residues. Germline CDR1 is LGHDT and CDR2 is YNNKEL (reference sequence). Trimming cost V 2 bases and J 6 bases, with 8 bases left between them. Here the CDR3 DNA reads TGTGCCAGCAGCCAATGGTTCGGTCAGCCCCAGCATTTT. Protein: CASSQWFGQPQHF.

The J gene is TRBJ1-4, the V gene TRBV7-2; no definite D call. This CDR3 has 13 amino acids. Per the germline V gene, CDR1 is SGHTA and CDR2 is FQGNSA. V shed 3 bases and J shed 7 bases, with 9 bases lying between them. The CDR3 DNA reads as TGTGCCAGCAGCTTGGGCAGCAGTGAAAAACTGTTTTTT. Protein product: CASSLGSSEKLFF.

The V and J genes are TRBV11-2 and TRBJ2-3, with 14 bases matching TRBD2. The CDR3 has 15 amino acids. Trimming cost V 6 bases and J 3 bases; bases outside gene matches: 2. Germline lookup yields CDR1 SGHAT and CDR2 FQNNGV. The CDR3 reads CASRGLAGATDTQYF. As DNA, the CDR3 is TGTGCCAGCAGGGGACTAGCGGGAGCAACAGATACGCAGTATTTT.